The sequence of this T cell receptor beta chain was determined in a study of T-cell memory formation after mild COVID-19. Study results and caveats: Pre-infection memory contained some responding clones, which suggested that cross-reactive memory had joined.

Each CDR3 protein is one row after TCRdb ran MiXCR on the 5' RACE reads. In the table there are about 450,000 distinct CDR3 sequences, 23% of which are singletons. Germline-derived CDR1 and CDR2 are SGDLS and YYNGEE. Trimming shortened V by 0 bases and J by 6 bases, and 6 bases separated the two germline ends. CDR3 length equals 13 residues. On this clonotype itself: Its antigen is not known.

This clonotype was obtained from an adult woman who had mild COVID-19 (a few samples of this study predate the infection). Cell type and time point are not known. The chain links TRBV9 to TRBJ2-2; no definite D call. Source material: PBMCs or a T cell subset sorted from them (not recorded which). The CDR3 here is CASSVESAGELFF. CDR3 nucleotide sequence: TGTGCCAGCAGCGTAGAGTCGGCCGGGGAGCTGTTTTTT.